The subject of this entry is one T cell receptor beta chain. Deletions cut 0 bases from V and 2 bases from J, with 8 bases between. The CDR3 is 15 residues long. CDR1 is SGHTA, CDR2 FQGNSA, per germline. iRepertoire HTBI primers and Arm-PCR of CDR3 regions built TCR beta libraries. Original handling: Taken together, the samples had 62 TRBV and roughly 15 TRBJ segments identified. MiXCR, run by TCRdb on the multiplex PCR reads, gives a single entry per CDR3 protein. For this entry, the V and J calls and clone size follow TCRdb and not the study's own pipeline. Of approximately 540,000 distinct CDR3 sequences in the sample, around 11% were seen once. These data are taken from a study of regulatory T cells in long-lasting Graves disease. Noted time point: newly diagnosed GD, antithyroid drugs for less than 3 months. From RNA extracted from PBMCs, the TCR library was made. These data also featured in a second study, about T cells in Graves' hyperthyroidism and ophthalmopathy. That source adds: Participants, patients aged 18 to 65, had newly diagnosed hyperthyroidism with a duration under 2 months. Using the HTBI primer set, a first-round RT-PCR was run on the TCR CDR3. In the analysis, a 13 V-J model separated ophthalmopathy from stable hyperthyroidism.

The sequence derives from a woman younger than 45 with Graves disease. The specimen was peripheral blood mononuclear cells (PBMCs), collected at new diagnosis, from a patient treated with antithyroid drugs. The chain uses TRBV7-2 and TRBJ1-5; no clear D gene. The CDR3 DNA reads TGTGCCAGCAGCTTAGCTGGGATAGGCAATCAGCCCCAGCATTTT. Amino acids: CASSLAGIGNQPQHF.